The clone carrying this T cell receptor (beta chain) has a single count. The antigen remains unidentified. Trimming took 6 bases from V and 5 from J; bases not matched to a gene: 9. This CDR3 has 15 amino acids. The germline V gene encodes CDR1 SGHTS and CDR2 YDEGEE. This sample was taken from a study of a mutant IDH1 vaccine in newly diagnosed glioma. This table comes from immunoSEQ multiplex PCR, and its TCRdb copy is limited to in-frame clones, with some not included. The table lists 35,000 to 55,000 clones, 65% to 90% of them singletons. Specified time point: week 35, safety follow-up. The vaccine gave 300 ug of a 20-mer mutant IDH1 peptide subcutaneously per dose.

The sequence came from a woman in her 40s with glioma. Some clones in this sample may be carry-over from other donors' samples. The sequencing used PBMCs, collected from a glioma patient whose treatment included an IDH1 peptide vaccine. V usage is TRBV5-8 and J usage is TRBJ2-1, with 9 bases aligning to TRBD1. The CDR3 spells CASTVQGAINNEQFF. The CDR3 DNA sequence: TGTGCCAGCACTGTACAGGGGGCGATAAACAATGAGCAGTTCTTC.